The 32 T cell receptor beta chains below come from one sample, sequenced in a study of T cell repertoires in cytomegalovirus infection. TCRdb itself ran the reads through MiXCR, one entry per CDR3 protein. The data contain hundreds of thousands of distinct CDR3 sequences, 15% to 20% of them singletons. Specimen: PBMCs. The receptor set was obtained from a human donor in good health (CMV status not recorded). Some clones in this sample may be carry-over from other donors' samples.

This clonotype has just a few counts. This chain joins TRBV6-6 and TRBJ2-7, with D perhaps TRBD1 (5 bases). V was pared by 5 bases and J by 7 bases, with 15 bases between. CDR3 size: 13 residues. Germline V gene lookup returns CDR1 MNHNY and CDR2 SVGAGI (reference sequence). The CDR3 bases are TGTGCCAGCAGTCCAGACAGTTTGGGGGAGCAGTACTTC. This translates into CASSPDSLGEQYF.

A few counts support this clonotype. CDR3 in DNA: TGTGCCAGCAGTTTAGACGGGGTGAGCTTGAGTGAAGCTTTCTTT. Its protein product is CASSLDGVSLSEAFF. The chain couples TRBV12-3 or TRBV12-4 to TRBJ1-1; D gene ambiguous. There are 15 residues in the CDR3. Trimming took off 1 base at V and 7 bases at J, with 16 bases between the two ends.

This clonotype has a handful of counts. The chain uses TRBV28 and TRBJ2-3; TRBD1 is a possible D gene (5 bases). The V end was cut by 3 bases, the J end by 5 bases, with 18 bases between. The CDR3 covers 16 residues. Germline-derived CDR1 and CDR2 are MDHEN and SYDVKM. The CDR3 coding sequence is TGTGCCAGCAGTTTGCTGTTCCAGGGATTGGGAGATACGCAGTATTTT. Its protein product is CASSLLFQGLGDTQYF. The variable domain in full, with the rest retrieved from reference TRBV28 and TRBJ2-3, is DVKVTQSSRYLVKRTGEKVFLECVQDMDHENMFWYRQDPGLGLRLIYFSYDVKMKEKGDIPEGYSVSREKKERFSLILESASTNQTSMYLCASSLLFQGLGDTQYFGPGTRLTVL.

This clonotype showed up just a few times. The chain employs TRBV6-2 or TRBV6-3 and TRBJ1-6; 8 bases fit TRBD1. Looked up from germline, CDR1 is MNHEY and CDR2 is SVGEGT. CDR3 length: 17 residues. V was clipped by 0 bases and J by 8 bases; unmatched bases: 9. CDR3: CASSYSRTGTGHSPLHF. The CDR3 nucleotides are TGTGCCAGCAGTTACTCACGAACCGGGACAGGACATTCACCCCTCCACTTT.

The V gene is TRBV6-1, the J gene TRBJ2-3; D is tentatively TRBD1 or TRBD2 (6 bases each). The CDR3 is 13 residues long. CDR1 is MNHNS and CDR2 is SASEGT in the germline V gene. V was trimmed by 6 bases and J by 4 bases, leaving 11 bases between them. The CDR3 DNA sequence: TGTGCCAGCAGATTTAGGGGGGCAGATACGCAGTATTTT. Protein product: CASRFRGADTQYF.

Only a few counts were recorded for this clonotype. The rearrangement joins TRBV27 to TRBJ1-5; tentatively, D is TRBD1 (6 bases). The ends were cut back, 6 bases at V and 7 bases at J, with 16 bases in the middle. The CDR3 runs to 14 residues. From germline, CDR1 is MNHEY and CDR2 SMNVEV (reference sequence). This CDR3 is CASSRHRASQPQHF. DNA for the CDR3: TGTGCCAGCAGCCGTCACAGGGCGAGCCAGCCCCAGCATTTT.

The chain combines TRBV5-1 with TRBJ1-2, with D unclear. This CDR3 has 14 amino acids. Germline V gene lookup returns CDR1 SGHRS and CDR2 YFSETQ. V was pared by 3 bases and J by 4 bases, with 13 bases between. The CDR3 DNA reads as TGCGCCAGCAGCTCCGATGTGGCCTCCTATGGCTACACCTTC. This encodes CASSSDVASYGYTF.

This clonotype was observed many times. The chain combines TRBV7-2 with TRBJ1-4, with D perhaps TRBD1 (6 bases). Germline V CDR1 and CDR2: SGHTA, FQGNSA. Trimming cost V 1 base and J 6 bases, with 9 bases left between them. The CDR3 length is 14 residues. Here the CDR3 DNA reads TGTGCCAGCAGCTTAGACAGGGCGTATGAAAAACTGTTTTTT. Protein: CASSLDRAYEKLFF.

This clonotype was counted at least ten times. The chain carries TRBV7-9 and TRBJ1-6; D is perhaps TRBD1 (6 bases). V was shortened by 5 bases and J by 7 bases, with 24 bases between the two germline ends. CDR1 and CDR2 from the germline V gene are SEHNR and FQNEAQ (reference sequence). CDR3 size: 18 residues. CDR3 amino acids: CASSGPRGGSEPNSPLHF. The CDR3 DNA follows: TGTGCCAGCAGCGGCCCGCGGGGGGGCTCGGAGCCAAATTCACCCCTCCACTTT. Complete variable domain (other parts from reference TRBV7-9 and TRBJ1-6): DTGVSQNPRHKITKRGQNVTFRCDPISEHNRLYWYRQTLGQGPEFLTYFQNEAQLEKSRLLSDRFSAERPKGSFSTLEIQRTEQGDSAMYLCASSGPRGGSEPNSPLHFGNGTRLTVT.

This clonotype was seen only a few times. This chain links TRBV6-2 or TRBV6-3 with TRBJ2-3; TRBD1 might be the D (6 bases). V was shortened by 3 bases and J by 4 bases, with 14 bases between the two germline ends. Germline V lookup: CDR1 MNHEY, CDR2 SVGEGT. The CDR3 totals 15 residues. In DNA, the CDR3 is TGTGCCAGCAGTTATTTACAGGGAAGGGCAGATACGCAGTATTTT. This codes for CASSYLQGRADTQYF.

Ten or more counts support this clonotype. The rearrangement joins TRBV6-2 or TRBV6-3 to TRBJ2-7, with D possibly matching TRBD1 (5 bases). V was shortened by 3 bases and J by 5 bases, with 17 bases between the two germline ends. The CDR3 covers 15 residues. The germline CDR1 and CDR2 sequences are MNHEY and SVGEGT. CDR3 coding DNA: TGTGCCAGCAGTTATCTTTATACCGGACAAAACGAGCAGTACTTC. Residues: CASSYLYTGQNEQYF.

This clonotype was recorded at least ten times. The CDR3 nucleotides are TGTGCCAGCAGTTCGCAGACAGGGTTGGACAATGAGCAGTTCTTC. Encoded protein: CASSSQTGLDNEQFF. This chain joins TRBV6-6 and TRBJ2-1, with 7 positions matching TRBD1. Germline V gene lookup returns CDR1 MNHNY and CDR2 SVGAGI (reference sequence). The J segment lost 5 bases and the V segment lost 4 bases, leaving 8 bases of the junction unmatched. This CDR3 is built from 15 residues.

The gene calls are TRBV20-1 and TRBJ2-7; TRBD2 agrees at 12 bases. CDR1 DFQATT and CDR2 SNEGSKA come from the germline V gene (reference sequence). This CDR3 comprises 16 residues. The junction had 11 bases not matched to a gene; V was cut back by 5 bases and J by 3 bases. The CDR3 nucleotides read TGCAGTGCTCGACCACAACTAGCGGGGGGTATCTACGAGCAGTACTTC. As protein: CSARPQLAGGIYEQYF.

The sample holds a few counts of this clonotype. V and J are TRBV20-1 and TRBJ1-5; D is possibly TRBD1 (6 bases). Germline-derived CDR1 and CDR2 are DFQATT and SNEGSKA (reference sequence). The V gene lost 0 bases and the J gene lost 6 bases, with 15 bases spanning the gap. The CDR3 is 15 residues long. This chain's CDR3 is CSARDRTGTPQPQHF. The CDR3 DNA reads TGCAGTGCTAGAGATCGAACAGGGACTCCTCAGCCCCAGCATTTT.

The V gene is TRBV7-9, the J gene TRBJ1-2, with unresolved D. Per germline, CDR1 SEHNR and CDR2 FQNEAQ (reference sequence). This CDR3 is 11 amino acids long. The ends were cut back, 5 bases at V and 11 bases at J, with 12 bases in the middle. This CDR3 is CASSPGGQYTF. The CDR3 region has the DNA TGTGCCAGCAGCCCCGGTGGGCAGTACACCTTC.

This clonotype has only a few counts. The chain recombines TRBV24-1 with TRBJ1-1; tentatively, D is TRBD1 (5 bases). Germline CDR1 KGHDR, CDR2 SFDVKD. V was cut by 12 bases and J by 5 bases, with 24 bases left in between. The CDR3 contains 15 residues. CDR3 DNA sequence: TGTGCCCACCAGGGCAGGTTAGGGCCGTGGACTGAAGCTTTCTTT. Amino acids: CAHQGRLGPWTEAFF.

The rearrangement links TRBV20-1 to TRBJ1-1; TRBD1 might be the D (5 bases). The CDR3 runs to 14 residues. CDR1 and CDR2 (germline): DFQATT, SNEGSKA (reference sequence). V lost 2 bases and J lost 6, with 16 bases in between. The CDR3 coding sequence is TGCAGTGCTAGATGGGAGGCAGGGAGCGCTGAAGCTTTCTTT. Encoded protein: CSARWEAGSAEAFF.

This clonotype was counted only a few times. The chain links TRBV20-1 to TRBJ2-3; 9 bases fit TRBD1. The CDR3 has 14 residues. V lost 5 bases and J lost 8; bases outside the gene matches: 11. Germline CDR1 is DFQATT and CDR2 is SNEGSKA (reference sequence). The CDR3 sequence is CSAGRDRVMSTQYF. The CDR3, as DNA: TGCAGTGCTGGACGGGACAGGGTAATGAGTACGCAGTATTTT.

In this sample, this clonotype turned up a few times. V gene TRBV20-1 combines with J gene TRBJ1-4; TRBD1 agrees at 7 bases. Trimming at V came to 5 bases and at J to 4 bases, leaving 4 bases not matched to a gene. The CDR3 runs 13 residues. Germline V gene sequence: CDR1 DFQATT, CDR2 SNEGSKA (reference sequence). The CDR3 loop is CSALDRNNEKLFF. CDR3 bases: TGCAGTGCTTTGGACAGGAATAATGAAAAACTGTTTTTT.

The chain carries TRBV20-1 and TRBJ1-2; D remains ambiguous. Deletions cut 4 bases from V and 6 bases from J, with 9 bases between. The germline CDR1 and CDR2 sequences are DFQATT and SNEGSKA (reference sequence). This CDR3 comprises 11 residues. CDR3 nucleotides: TGCAGTGCTAAATTAGGGAATGGCTACACCTTC. Its protein is CSAKLGNGYTF.

The genes are TRBV10-3 and TRBJ2-7, with a weak D call TRBD1 (6 bases). Germline CDR1 is ENHRY and CDR2 is SYGVKD. The CDR3 loop spans 13 amino acids. Trimming left V 5 bases short and J 7 bases short, with 15 bases between. The CDR3 DNA follows: TGTGCCATCAGTACGGCAGGGGCTCGTGAGCAGTACTTC. Protein sequence: CAISTAGAREQYF.

The V call is TRBV12-3 or TRBV12-4, the J call TRBJ2-5; D not resolved. The V gene lost 3 bases and the J gene lost 2 bases, with 10 bases spanning the gap. The CDR3 has 14 residues. CDR3 in amino acids: CASSFVPGQETQYF. Written as DNA, the CDR3 is TGTGCCAGCAGTTTTGTCCCAGGACAAGAGACCCAGTACTTC.

The rearrangement links TRBV6-2 or TRBV6-3 to TRBJ1-1, with 7 bases fitting TRBD1. From germline, CDR1 is MNHEY and CDR2 SVGEGT. The CDR3 has 15 residues. J lost 4 bases, V lost 0 bases, and 5 bases had no gene match. The CDR3 nucleotides are TGTGCCAGCAGTTACTCGACAGGGATCAGCACTGAAGCTTTCTTT. This gives the protein CASSYSTGISTEAFF.

In its sample, this clonotype was seen many times. The V gene is TRBV28, the J gene TRBJ1-5; 9 bases match TRBD1. V was pared by 7 bases and J by 5 bases, with 9 bases of the junction left unmatched. The CDR3 runs 15 residues. CDR1 is MDHEN, CDR2 SYDVKM, per germline. CDR3 DNA sequence: TGTGCCAGCATCCTAGCGGGACAGGGCGATCAGCCCCAGCATTTT. The encoded protein is CASILAGQGDQPQHF.

The rearrangement joins TRBV12-5 to TRBJ2-1, with D hard to call. Germline-derived CDR1 and CDR2 are LGHNT and FRNRAP. The CDR3 is made up of 12 amino acids. With 0 bases removed from V and 6 bases from J, the gap between germline ends came to 3 bases. CDR3 in amino acids: CASGLVPNEQFF. The CDR3 DNA is TGTGCTAGTGGTTTGGTACCCAATGAGCAGTTCTTC.

This clonotype was counted many times. V gene TRBV5-4 combines with J gene TRBJ1-1; TRBD1 aligns across 7 bases. The germline V gene encodes CDR1 SGHNT and CDR2 YYREEE (reference sequence). This CDR3 contains 14 residues. Trimming took 4 bases from V and 4 from J; bases not matched to a gene: 7. The CDR3, as DNA: TGTGCCAGCAGCGTGACAGGGACGGGCACTGAAGCTTTCTTT. Encoded protein: CASSVTGTGTEAFF. The variable domain in full, with the rest retrieved from reference TRBV5-4 and TRBJ1-1, is ETGVTQSPTHLIKTRGQQVTLRCSSQSGHNTVSWYQQALGQGPQFIFQYYREEENGRGNFPPRFSGLQFPNYSSELNVNALELDDSALYLCASSVTGTGTEAFFGQGTRLTVV.

This clonotype appeared a few times. The rearrangement links TRBV5-1 to TRBJ1-2; D is uncertain. The CDR3 consists of 14 residues. Looked up from germline, CDR1 is SGHRS and CDR2 is YFSETQ. The V end lost 2 bases, the J end lost 4 bases, and 12 bases lay between the germline ends. In nucleotides, the CDR3 is TGCGCCAGCAGCTTATCTGAGGGAAGCTATGGCTACACCTTC. It encodes CASSLSEGSYGYTF.

This clonotype was detected ten times or more. The CDR3 reads CASSTPAGTSHPDEQFF. DNA for the CDR3: TGTGCCAGCAGTACACCGGCGGGCACTAGCCATCCAGATGAGCAGTTCTTC. The chain carries TRBV7-2 and TRBJ2-1; D might be TRBD2 (6 bases). The V end was cut by 6 bases, the J end by 8 bases, with 26 bases between. This CDR3 has 17 residues. CDR1 and CDR2 from the germline V gene are SGHTA and FQGNSA. Combining the CDR3 with reference TRBV7-2 and TRBJ2-1 gives the whole variable domain GAGVSQSPSNKVTEKGKDVELRCDPISGHTALYWYRQSLGQGLEFLIYFQGNSAPDKSGLPSDRFSAERTGGSVSTLTIQRTQQEDSAVYLCASSTPAGTSHPDEQFFGPGTRLTVL.

This clonotype was seen more than once but under ten times. This chain connects TRBV6-6 to TRBJ2-1; 9 nucleotides line up with TRBD2. The trim removed 11 bases at V and 15 bases at J, leaving 11 bases unmatched. The V gene's germline CDR1 is MNHNY and CDR2 SVGAGI (reference sequence). The CDR3 extends over 11 amino acids. CDR3 DNA: TGTGCCGCCCAGCTTGGGACTAGCCTGTTCTTC. The encoded protein is CAAQLGTSLFF.

The chain carries TRBV9 and TRBJ2-5, with 11 positions matching TRBD2. There are 16 residues in the CDR3. The germline CDR1 and CDR2 sequences are SGDLS and YYNGEE. Trimming at V came to 2 bases and at J to 5 bases, leaving 8 bases not matched to a gene. CDR3 sequence reads: CASSVGTSGIGETQYF. CDR3 nucleotide sequence: TGTGCCAGCAGCGTGGGGACTAGCGGCATTGGGGAGACCCAGTACTTC. The full variable domain, rest sourced from reference TRBV9 and TRBJ2-5, is DSGVTQTPKHLITATGQRVTLRCSPRSGDLSVYWYQQSLDQGLQFLIQYYNGEERAKGNILERFSAQQFPDLHSELNLSSLELGDSALYFCASSVGTSGIGETQYFGPGTRLLVL.

At least ten counts were recorded for this clonotype. The chain is built from TRBV7-2 and TRBJ1-4; 8 bases line up with TRBD1. Germline CDR1 reads SGHTA; CDR2 reads FQGNSA. Trimming at V came to 5 bases and at J to 8 bases, leaving 10 bases not matched to a gene. The CDR3 sequence is 15 residues long. The CDR3 protein is CASSLRQGIREKLFF. The CDR3 nucleotides read TGTGCCAGCAGCCTCCGACAGGGGATTAGGGAAAAACTGTTTTTT. Drawing the rest from reference TRBV7-2 and TRBJ1-4, the complete variable domain is GAGVSQSPSNKVTEKGKDVELRCDPISGHTALYWYRQSLGQGLEFLIYFQGNSAPDKSGLPSDRFSAERTGGSVSTLTIQRTQQEDSAVYLCASSLRQGIREKLFFGSGTQLSVL.

The sample holds a few counts of this clonotype. The genes are TRBV4-3 and TRBJ1-3; D unclear. This CDR3 has 16 residues. The germline gives CDR1 LGHNA, CDR2 YSLEER. V lost 0 bases and J lost 4, with 13 bases in between. This CDR3 is CASSQESVREGNTIYF. Written as DNA, the CDR3 is TGCGCCAGCAGCCAAGAGAGCGTACGGGAAGGAAACACCATATATTTT.